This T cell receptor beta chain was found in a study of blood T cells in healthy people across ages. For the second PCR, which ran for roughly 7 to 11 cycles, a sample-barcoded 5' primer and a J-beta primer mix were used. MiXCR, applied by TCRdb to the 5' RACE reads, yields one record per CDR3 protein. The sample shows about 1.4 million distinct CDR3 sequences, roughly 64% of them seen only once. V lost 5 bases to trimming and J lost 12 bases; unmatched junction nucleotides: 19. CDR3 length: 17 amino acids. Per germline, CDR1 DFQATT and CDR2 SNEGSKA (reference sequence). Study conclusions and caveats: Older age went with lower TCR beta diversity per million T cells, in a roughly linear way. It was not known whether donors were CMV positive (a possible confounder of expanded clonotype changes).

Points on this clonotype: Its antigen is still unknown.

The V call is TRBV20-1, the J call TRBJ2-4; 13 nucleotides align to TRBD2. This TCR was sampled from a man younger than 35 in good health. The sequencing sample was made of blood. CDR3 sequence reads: CSAPGGLAGPNLGGQYF. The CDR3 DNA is TGCAGTGCTCCGGGGGGACTAGCGGGACCCAACCTTGGCGGTCAGTACTTC.